This T cell receptor (beta chain) originates from a study of blood T cell repertoires in COVID-19. Overall study: T cells, B-cell-depleted T cells, or PBMCs provided the cDNA or gDNA that served as material.

Using immunoSEQ multiplex PCR, the repertoire was profiled, and TCRdb retains in-frame clones only, with some absent. The sample lists roughly 280,000 clones; roughly nine tenths were seen once. CDR1 is GTSNPN and CDR2 is SVGIG in the germline V gene (reference sequence). The CDR3 has 13 residues. Participant age was roughly 18 to 100 years, and participants resided in 25 or so US areas. This clone appeared many times. The clonotype was recovered from a woman aged 60-75 years who had recovered from COVID-19. The sample was PBMCs or T cells enriched from blood (not recorded which). The V gene is TRBV30, the J gene TRBJ2-5, with TRBD2 matching over 8 bases. The CDR3: CAAGGTYTETQYF. CDR3 coding DNA: TGTGCGGCGGGGGGCACCTATACGGAGACCCAGTACTTC.